The clone carrying this T cell receptor (beta chain) was seen more than once but under ten times. The antigen remains undetermined. MiXCR was run by TCRdb on the RT-PCR reads, yielding one entry per CDR3 protein. Here the sample spans 560,000 or so distinct CDR3 sequences, 6.5% to 8% being singletons. The entry originates in a study of response to subunit inactivated influenza vaccine. Between the trimmed V and J ends, which lost 5 bases and 12 bases, there was a span of 11 bases. Germline loops: CDR1 MDHEN, CDR2 SYDVKM. CDR3 length: 12 amino acids. Overall study results and limits: Few new T cells, the authors suggested, are recruited by each seasonal influenza vaccination.

The input for sequencing was PBMCs from blood, taken 23 months after vaccination. The V gene is TRBV28, the J gene TRBJ1-6; the D is unclear. This clonotype originated in a man aged 50 to 75 who received an inactivated influenza vaccine. The CDR3 sequence is CASSVSGVPLHF. The CDR3 coding sequence is TGTGCCAGCAGTGTATCCGGGGTACCCCTCCACTTT.